This T cell receptor beta chain was captured in a study of T-cell memory formation after mild COVID-19. Study as a whole: TCR clusters were mostly donor specific. The study, taken as a whole, reports: Among clones contracting day 15 to 85, CD4/CD8 was balanced, whereas later expanders leaned CD4+. Detection of some responders pre-infection suggested pre-existing cross-reactive memory T cells participated.

A single record per CDR3 protein comes from TCRdb applying MiXCR to the 5' RACE reads. The top ten hold approximately 2% of the sample, which has approximately 150,000 distinct CDR3 sequences, 5.5% to 7% seen once. The CDR3 sequence is 10 residues long. The germline CDR1 and CDR2 sequences are MNHEY and SVGEGT. With 6 bases removed from V and 6 bases from J, the gap between germline ends came to 5 bases. This clonotype was seen only a few times. Its cognate antigen is unknown. The source of this sequence is an adult woman who had mild COVID-19 (a few samples of this study predate the infection). Cell type and time point are not known. Material: PBMCs or a T cell subset sorted from them (not recorded which). The V and J genes are TRBV6-2 or TRBV6-3 and TRBJ2-5; D remains unclear. CDR3 loop: CASSYKTQYF. CDR3 DNA: TGTGCCAGCAGCTACAAGACCCAGTACTTC.